The 32 T cell receptor beta chains below all came from one sample that was sequenced in a study of T cells in Graves' hyperthyroidism and ophthalmopathy. Amplified regions were TCR beta CDR3 sequences from RNA transcripts. First-round RT-PCR with HTBI primers amplified the TCR CDR3 region. TCRdb recomputed calls from the multiplex PCR reads with MiXCR, one row per CDR3 protein. The profile covers around 280,000 distinct CDR3 sequences, with approximately 14% appearing a single time and 7.9% taken by the ten largest. The sequencing input was blood. Receptors were obtained from a woman aged 40 to 50 with Graves' hyperthyroidism.

This clonotype was found many times. V is TRBV3-1 and J is TRBJ1-2; 8 nucleotides agree with TRBD1. Germline CDR1 is LGHDT and CDR2 is YNNKEL (reference sequence). The junction had 4 bases not matched to a gene; V was cut back by 6 bases and J by 4 bases. The CDR3 is made up of 13 amino acids. The CDR3 DNA reads TGTGCCAGCAGAATCCAGGGGGCCTATGGCTACACCTTC. Translated, it gives CASRIQGAYGYTF.

This clonotype was picked up a small number of times. The J gene is TRBJ2-1, the V gene TRBV10-3; 9 nucleotides line up with TRBD2. The CDR3 contains 16 residues. V lost 2 bases to trimming and J lost 1 base; unmatched junction nucleotides: 3. Germline V lookup: CDR1 ENHRY, CDR2 SYGVKD. The CDR3 DNA reads TGTGCCATCAGTGAGCTTAGCGGGAGTTCCTACAATGAGCAGTTCTTC. Translating gives CAISELSGSSYNEQFF.

Concerning this clonotype: A single base separates this from a much larger clone, so it may be a read error. J is TRBJ1-3 and V is TRBV2; no clear D gene. CDR1 is SNHLY and CDR2 is FYNNEI in the germline V gene. This CDR3 comprises 12 residues. The CDR3 is CASRAGGNTTYF. The CDR3 DNA is TGTGCCAGCAGGGCTGGTGGAAACACCACATATTTT.

The rearrangement uses TRBV10-3 and TRBJ2-2, with 7 bases that match TRBD2. The germline V gene encodes CDR1 ENHRY and CDR2 SYGVKD. The CDR3 is 17 residues long. V was pared by 3 bases and J by 3 bases, with 10 bases of the junction left unmatched. The CDR3 sequence: CAISEGEGLYYTGELFF. Here the CDR3 DNA reads TGTGCCATCAGTGAAGGGGAGGGGCTTTACTACACCGGGGAGCTGTTTTTT.

In this sample, this clonotype turned up many times. This chain uses TRBV3-1 with TRBJ2-1; D is possibly TRBD2 (6 bases). The V gene's germline CDR1 is LGHDT and CDR2 YNNKEL (reference sequence). V lost 6 bases, J lost 9 bases, and 15 bases lay in between. The CDR3 has 13 amino acids. CDR3 region: CASRTQAGGEQFF. CDR3 sequence (DNA): TGTGCCAGCAGGACGCAGGCCGGGGGTGAGCAGTTCTTC.

This clonotype was found many times. The chain links TRBV2 to TRBJ2-5; D is unclear. CDR1 is SNHLY, CDR2 FYNNEI, per germline. CDR3 length equals 12 residues. V was clipped by 11 bases and J by 0 bases, with 10 bases between them. The CDR3 loop reads CAGRADQETQYF. CDR3 nucleotides: TGTGCCGGCCGGGCAGACCAAGAGACCCAGTACTTC.

This clonotype was recorded at least ten times. V is TRBV6-5 and J is TRBJ1-2; 11 bases match TRBD1. The length of the CDR3 is 16 residues. The junction had 3 bases not matched to a gene; V was cut back by 0 bases and J by 3 bases. Germline values: CDR1 MNHEY, CDR2 SVGAGI. The chain's CDR3 is CASSYSGTGGYYGYTF. CDR3 nucleotide sequence: TGTGCCAGCAGTTACTCAGGGACAGGGGGTTACTATGGCTACACCTTC.

The rearrangement joins TRBV29-1 to TRBJ2-4; 7 bases map to TRBD2. The CDR3 sequence is 14 residues long. The trim removed 5 bases at V and 1 base at J, leaving 5 bases unmatched. Germline V lookup: CDR1 SQVTM, CDR2 ANQGSEA. The CDR3 loop is CSVLRGMAKNIQYF. In DNA, the CDR3 is TGCAGCGTTTTGCGGGGGATGGCCAAAAACATTCAGTACTTC. Drawing the rest from reference TRBV29-1 and TRBJ2-4, the complete variable domain is SAVISQKPSRDICQRGTSLTIQCQVDSQVTMMFWYRQQPGQSLTLIATANQGSEATYESGFVIDKFPISRPNLTFSTLTVSNMSPEDSSIYLCSVLRGMAKNIQYFGAGTRLSVL.

This clonotype was seen many times. This rearrangement joins TRBV6-5 to TRBJ2-1, with 11 bases matching TRBD1. The CDR3 is made up of 16 amino acids. Germline CDR1 and CDR2: MNHEY and SVGAGI. Trimming cost V 2 bases and J 7 bases; bases outside gene matches: 7. This chain's CDR3 is CASSYPNGQGANEQFF. CDR3 nucleotide sequence: TGTGCCAGCAGTTACCCAAATGGACAGGGGGCAAATGAGCAGTTCTTC.

This clonotype was seen many times. This chain uses TRBV6-1 with TRBJ1-5, with 7 bases that match TRBD1. Germline CDR1 reads MNHNS; CDR2 reads SASEGT. With V trimmed by 5 bases and J by 7 bases, 8 bases remained unmatched. The CDR3 runs 14 residues. For the CDR3, the DNA is TGTGCCAGCAGTTACGGTACAGGGGAACAGCCCCAGCATTTT. As protein: CASSYGTGEQPQHF.

This clonotype was picked up many times. J is TRBJ2-7 and V is TRBV6-5; 7 nucleotides agree with TRBD1. V lost 3 bases to trimming and J lost 2 bases; unmatched junction nucleotides: 4. Germline loops: CDR1 MNHEY, CDR2 SVGAGI. This CDR3 region has 14 residues. The CDR3 protein is CASSYNRGPYEQYF. As DNA, the CDR3 is TGTGCCAGCAGTTATAACAGGGGACCCTACGAGCAGTACTTC.

A note on this clonotype: This could be a read error, since a much larger clone is one nucleotide away. The gene calls are TRBV6-1 and TRBJ2-7; D is tentatively TRBD1 or TRBD2 (5 bases each). TRBJ2-1 matches the DNA end more closely, so the J call is doubtful. Germline CDR1 reads MNHNS; CDR2 reads SASEGT. This CDR3 is 14 amino acids long. Here the CDR3 DNA reads TGTGCCAGCAGTGAAGCCGGGGCGGCCTACGAGCAGTTCTTC. It translates to CASSEAGAAYEQFF.

This clonotype was observed at least ten times. This sequence joins TRBV7-8 and TRBJ2-5; 9 bases line up with TRBD2. The CDR3 loop spans 16 amino acids. CDR1 is SGHVS and CDR2 is FQNEAQ in the germline V gene. With V trimmed by 7 bases and J by 6 bases, 15 bases remained unmatched. CDR3 region: CASTRSGREGSKTQYF. The CDR3 DNA reads TGTGCCAGCACCCGTTCCGGGCGGGAGGGATCGAAGACCCAGTACTTC.

The sample holds many counts of this clonotype. The chain carries TRBV15 and TRBJ1-5; D is perhaps TRBD1 (5 bases). V lost 0 bases and J lost 7, with 16 bases in between. The germline CDR1 and CDR2 sequences are LNHNV and YYDKDF (reference sequence). This CDR3 is built from 16 residues. Here the CDR3 DNA reads TGTGCCACCAGCAGAGATTATGGGGACGGGGAACAGCCCCAGCATTTT. Residues: CATSRDYGDGEQPQHF.

In its sample, this clonotype was seen a few times. One base away lies a much larger clone, so this may be a sequencing read error. The CDR3 loop reads CASSLTHLETQYF. In DNA form, the CDR3 reads TGTGCCAGCTCACTAACACATCTAGAGACCCAGTACTTC. The rearrangement links TRBV18 to TRBJ2-5, with D uncertain. In germline, CDR1 is KGHSH, CDR2 LQKENI. V was pared by 4 bases and J by 4 bases, with 10 bases between. The CDR3 sequence is 13 residues long.

This clonotype appeared many times. This rearrangement joins TRBV29-1 to TRBJ1-1; 7 bases map to TRBD1. This CDR3 is 15 amino acids long. Germline V gives CDR1 SQVTM, CDR2 ANQGSEA. With 5 bases clipped from V and 2 bases from J, the junction kept 11 bases outside the gene matches. The chain's CDR3 is CSVSRGGGFNTEAFF. DNA for the CDR3: TGCAGCGTTAGCAGGGGGGGGGGCTTCAACACTGAAGCTTTCTTT.

In DNA form, the CDR3 reads TGTGCCAGTAGTATAGAAACTCGAAAGTACTTC. Translated, it gives CASSIETRKYF. The chain is built from TRBV19 and TRBJ2-5; D not certain. Germline CDR1 is LNHDA and CDR2 is SQIVND (reference sequence). CDR3 length equals 11 residues. V was shortened by 0 bases and J by 12 bases, with 8 bases between the two germline ends. The full variable domain, rest sourced from reference TRBV19 and TRBJ2-5, is DGGITQSPKYLFRKEGQNVTLSCEQNLNHDAMYWYRQDPGQGLRLIYYSQIVNDFQKGDIAEGYSVSREKKESFPLTVTSAQKNPTAFYLCASSIETRKYFGPGTRLLVL.

This clonotype was seen at least ten times. This sequence joins TRBV11-3 and TRBJ2-2; the D call may be TRBD1 or TRBD2 (5 bases each). The CDR3 is 15 amino acids. The V gene's germline CDR1 is SGHNT and CDR2 YENEEA. V was cut by 7 bases and J by 4 bases, with 16 bases left in between. The CDR3 region has the DNA TGTGCCAGCATCAAAGCGGTTGGGGGCACCGGGGAGCTGTTTTTT. Its translation is CASIKAVGGTGELFF. Drawing the rest from reference TRBV11-3 and TRBJ2-2, the complete variable domain is EAGVVQSPRYKIIEKKQPVAFWCNPISGHNTLYWYLQNLGQGPELLIRYENEEAVDDSQLPKDRFSAERLKGVDSTLKIQPAELGDSAVYLCASIKAVGGTGELFFGEGSRLTVL.

This clonotype was recorded at least ten times. The CDR3 coding sequence is TGTGCCAGCAGCAGTACACCACGCGGAAGGGTCAATGAAAAACTGTTTTTT. Translated: CASSSTPRGRVNEKLFF. This rearrangement joins TRBV27 to TRBJ1-4; D not resolved. In germline, CDR1 is MNHEY, CDR2 SMNVEV (reference sequence). V gave up 6 bases and J gave up 5 bases, with 22 bases separating them. This CDR3 region has 17 residues.

The chain has TRBV5-4 and TRBJ2-5, with D tentatively TRBD1 (6 bases). CDR1 is SGHNT, CDR2 YYREEE, per germline (reference sequence). The ends were cut back, 0 bases at V and 5 bases at J, with 11 bases in the middle. This CDR3 has 14 amino acids. The CDR3 bases are TGTGCCAGCAGCTTGGTTAGCCAGGGGGAGACCCAGTACTTC. As protein: CASSLVSQGETQYF.

This clonotype was recorded at least ten times. The gene calls are TRBV12-3 or TRBV12-4 and TRBJ2-3; perhaps TRBD1 as D (6 bases). V was pared by 5 bases and J by 0 bases, with 12 bases between. This CDR3 comprises 15 residues. CDR3 sequence reads: CASSIRQASTDTQYF. The CDR3 nucleotides are TGTGCCAGCAGTATACGACAGGCTAGCACAGATACGCAGTATTTT.

The chain links TRBV20-1 to TRBJ1-4; TRBD1 matches at 7 bases. Unmatched junction bases numbered 7, after V lost 5 bases and J lost 7 bases. The CDR3 runs 13 residues. CDR1 is DFQATT, CDR2 SNEGSKA, per germline (reference sequence). CDR3 in DNA: TGCAGTGCTTCAGGGGGGGCAGGTGAAAAACTGTTTTTT. It is translated as CSASGGAGEKLFF.

The sample holds a few counts of this clonotype. This chain links TRBV9 with TRBJ2-7; TRBD1 matches 7 bases. The V gene end was trimmed by 4 bases and the J gene end by 2 bases; junction bases not matched to a gene: 9. The CDR3 has 15 residues. Germline CDR1 and CDR2: SGDLS and YYNGEE. CDR3 in DNA: TGTGCCAGCAGCACCCGGCAGGGGGTCCCCTACGAGCAGTACTTC. Translation gives CASSTRQGVPYEQYF.

This clonotype occurred many times. The chain employs TRBV28 and TRBJ2-7; D not resolved. The germline V and J ends were trimmed by 6 bases and 0 bases, with 21 bases remaining between them. The CDR3 sequence is 17 residues long. From germline, CDR1 is MDHEN and CDR2 SYDVKM. CDR3 in amino acids: CASRPLKGQRSSYEQYF. The CDR3 coding sequence is TGTGCCAGCAGACCCCTGAAAGGGCAGCGCAGCTCCTACGAGCAGTACTTC.

About this clonotype itself: A much larger clonotype is one base distant, so this may be a read error. The gene calls are TRBV20-1 and TRBJ2-7; weak D call: TRBD1 (6 bases). Germline V gene lookup returns CDR1 DFQATT and CDR2 SNEGSKA (reference sequence). The CDR3 spans 13 residues. The CDR3 nucleotides are TGCAGTGCTAGTTCGGGGACATTCTACGATCAGTACTTC. Translation: CSASSGTFYDQYF.

Ten or more counts support this clonotype. The chain links TRBV7-8 to TRBJ1-6; the D is unclear. The CDR3 totals 14 residues. CDR1 is SGHVS, CDR2 FQNEAQ, per germline. Trimming removed 4 bases from V and 7 bases from J, with 11 bases in between. The CDR3 nucleotides are TGTGCCAGCAGCTCCCGGGTCCCCAATTCACCCCTCCACTTT. This sequence encodes CASSSRVPNSPLHF.

This clonotype was seen once. The J gene is TRBJ2-3, the V gene TRBV29-1; the D call may be TRBD1 or TRBD2 (5 bases each). CDR1 and CDR2 (germline): SQVTM, ANQGSEA. Trimming pared 5 bases from V and 4 bases from J, leaving 16 bases between. There are 14 residues in the CDR3. CDR3 DNA: TGCAGCGTTAGGCGTGGGGGTTCCCCAGATACGCAGTATTTT. It codes for CSVRRGGSPDTQYF.

This clonotype was detected ten times or more. V usage is TRBV19 and J usage is TRBJ1-6, with D maybe TRBD1 (5 bases). V was pared by 7 bases and J by 4 bases, with 14 bases between. The CDR3 has 15 residues. Germline assignment: CDR1 LNHDA and CDR2 SQIVND (reference sequence). DNA for the CDR3: TGTGCCAGTACCCCCGGTAAGGGGTATAATTCACCCCTCCACTTT. Protein product: CASTPGKGYNSPLHF.

This clonotype was seen at least ten times. This chain joins TRBV19 and TRBJ2-1, with no clear D. The CDR3 is 15 residues long. Germline-derived CDR1 and CDR2 are LNHDA and SQIVND (reference sequence). Trimming stripped 6 bases from V and 4 bases from J, with 16 bases between. Written as DNA, the CDR3 is TGTGCCAGTAGGGCCTTAAATTTCGAATACAATGAGCAGTTCTTC. This translates into CASRALNFEYNEQFF.

This clonotype has a count of ten or more. This sequence joins TRBV19 and TRBJ1-5; weak D call: TRBD1 (5 bases). The CDR3 has 15 amino acids. Germline assignment: CDR1 LNHDA and CDR2 SQIVND (reference sequence). The V gene lost 6 bases and the J gene lost 2 bases, with 14 bases spanning the gap. As DNA, the CDR3 is TGTGCCAGTAGCCTTACAGGTACGGGCAATCAGCCCCAGCATTTT. It translates to CASSLTGTGNQPQHF.

This clonotype was detected ten times or more. The chain recombines TRBV30 with TRBJ1-1; D not certain. The CDR3 is 11 amino acids. The germline CDR1 and CDR2 sequences are GTSNPN and SVGIG (reference sequence). V was clipped by 2 bases and J by 6 bases, with 7 bases between them. CDR3 in amino acids: CAWSLGPEAFF. CDR3 DNA: TGTGCCTGGAGTTTAGGACCTGAAGCTTTCTTT.

Ten or more counts support this clonotype. The chain recombines TRBV13 with TRBJ2-1; D is undetermined. CDR1 is PRHDT, CDR2 FYEKMQ, per germline (reference sequence). The CDR3 length is 13 residues. The germline V and J ends were trimmed by 0 bases and 6 bases, with 6 bases remaining between them. The CDR3 DNA sequence: TGTGCCAGCAGCTTAGGGCAGCCCAATGAGCAGTTCTTC. Translated, it gives CASSLGQPNEQFF.